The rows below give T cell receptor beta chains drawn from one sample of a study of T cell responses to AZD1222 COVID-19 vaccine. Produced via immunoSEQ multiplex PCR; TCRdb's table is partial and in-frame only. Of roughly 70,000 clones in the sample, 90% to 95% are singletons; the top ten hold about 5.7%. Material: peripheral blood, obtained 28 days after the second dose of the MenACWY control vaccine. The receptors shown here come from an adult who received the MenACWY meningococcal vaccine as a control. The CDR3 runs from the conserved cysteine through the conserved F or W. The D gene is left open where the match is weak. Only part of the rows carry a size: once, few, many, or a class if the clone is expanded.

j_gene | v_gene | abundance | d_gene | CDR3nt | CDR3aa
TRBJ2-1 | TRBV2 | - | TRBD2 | TGTGCCAGCAGACTAGCGATTAATGAGCAGTTCTTC | CASRLAINEQFF
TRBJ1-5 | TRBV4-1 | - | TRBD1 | TGCGCCAGCAGCGGGGACAGGTATAGCAATCAGCCCCAGCATTTT | CASSGDRYSNQPQHF
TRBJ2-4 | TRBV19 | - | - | TGTGCCAGTAGTCTCAGGTCAGAAAACATTCAGTACTTC | CASSLRSENIQYF
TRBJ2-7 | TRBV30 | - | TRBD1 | TGTGCCTGCGGACAGGCGGCAACCTACGAGCAGTACTTC | CACGQAATYEQYF
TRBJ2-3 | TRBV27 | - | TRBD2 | TGTGCCAGCAGGCTAGCGGGAGCTTCTGGGGCGCAGTATTTT | CASRLAGASGAQYF
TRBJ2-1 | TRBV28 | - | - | TGTGCCAGCAGTTTTCGGGCGGGATACAATGAGCAGTTCTTC | CASSFRAGYNEQFF
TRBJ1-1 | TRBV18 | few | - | TGTGCCAGCTCACCGGCAGGGAGGAACACTGAAGCTTTCTTT | CASSPAGRNTEAFF
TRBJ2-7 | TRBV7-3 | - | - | TGTGCCAGCAGCGAAATCCAGTGCCACGAGCAGTACTTC | CASSEIQCHEQYF
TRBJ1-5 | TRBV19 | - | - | - | CASTSGWGSNQPQHF
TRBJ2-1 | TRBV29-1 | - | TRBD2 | TGCAGCGTTTTTGTAGCGGGAGGGCCGGGCGACAATGAGCAGTTCTTC | CSVFVAGGPGDNEQFF
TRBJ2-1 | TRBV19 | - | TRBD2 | TGTGCCAGTAGTATTAGCGGGAGTGACTACAATGAGCAGTTCTTC | CASSISGSDYNEQFF
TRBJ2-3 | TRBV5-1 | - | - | TGCGCCAGCAGCTTCGGAGCCACAGGACCAGATACGCAGTATTTT | CASSFGATGPDTQYF
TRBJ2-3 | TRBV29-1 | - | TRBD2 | TGCAGCGTCTCTAGCGGGAGGGGGGGCACAGATACGCAGTATTTT | CSVSSGRGGTDTQYF
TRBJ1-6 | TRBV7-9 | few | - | TGTGCCAGCAGCTTAGGGTCACCCCTCCACTTT | CASSLGSPLHF
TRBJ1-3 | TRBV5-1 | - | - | TGCGCCAGCAGCTTGGAGGGACCCTCTGGAAACACCATATATTTT | CASSLEGPSGNTIYF
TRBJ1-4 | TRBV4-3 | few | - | TGCGCCAGCAGCCTGACCCACGCGGAAAAACTGTTTTTT | CASSLTHAEKLFF
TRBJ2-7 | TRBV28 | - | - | TGTGCCAGCAGTTCCCCGTCCAGTCCCCGGGGGTCTCGAGAGCAGTACTTC | CASSSPSSPRGSREQYF
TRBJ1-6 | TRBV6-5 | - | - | TGTGCCAGCAGTTACTCGTTGGGGAGGGGAAATTCACCCCTCCACTTT | CASSYSLGRGNSPLHF
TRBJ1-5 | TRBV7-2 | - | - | TGTGCCAGCAGCCCATGGGGTGGCAATCAGCCCCAGCATTTT | CASSPWGGNQPQHF
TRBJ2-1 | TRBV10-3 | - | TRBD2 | TGTGCCATCAGTGGCGGGGGGGACAATGAGCAGTTCTTC | CAISGGGDNEQFF
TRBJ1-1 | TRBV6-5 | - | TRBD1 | TGTGCCAGCAGTTACTCTCAGGGGGCGGGTGAAGCTTTCTTT | CASSYSQGAGEAFF
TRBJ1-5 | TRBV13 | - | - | TGTGCCAGCAGCTCTGGCCTTAATCAGCCCCAGCATTTT | CASSSGLNQPQHF
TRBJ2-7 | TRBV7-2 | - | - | TGTGCCAGCAGCTTAGGACTAGTTTCCCACGAGCAGTACTTC | CASSLGLVSHEQYF
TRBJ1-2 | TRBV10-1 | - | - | TGCGCCAGCAGTGAGCTCGGGCAGCCCTATGGCTACACCTTC | CASSELGQPYGYTF
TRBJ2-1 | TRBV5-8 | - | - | TGTGCCAGCAGCCCTAGAGTAGCGAACTCCTACAATGAGCAGTTCTTC | CASSPRVANSYNEQFF
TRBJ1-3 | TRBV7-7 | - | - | TGTGCCAGCAGCTTGGGGGCGTCCGGAAACACCATATATTTT | CASSLGASGNTIYF
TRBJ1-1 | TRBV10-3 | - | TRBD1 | TGTGCCATCAGAGCAGGGGGCACGAACACTGAAGCTTTCTTT | CAIRAGGTNTEAFF
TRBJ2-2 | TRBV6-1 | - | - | TGTGCCAGCAGTGAAGCCGGCACCGGGGAACTGTTTTTT | CASSEAGTGELFF
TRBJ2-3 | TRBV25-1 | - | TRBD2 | TGTGCCAGCAGTCTCATAGCGGGCCCCGAGCCAGATACGCAGTATTTT | CASSLIAGPEPDTQYF
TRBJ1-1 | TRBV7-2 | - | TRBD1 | TGTGCCAGCAGCCCTGGGACAGGTCACACTGAAGCTTTCTTT | CASSPGTGHTEAFF
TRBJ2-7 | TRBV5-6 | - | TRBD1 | TGTGCCAGCAGTAAACCGGGACAGCCCTACGAGCAGTACTTC | CASSKPGQPYEQYF
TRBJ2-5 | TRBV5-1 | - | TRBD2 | TGCGCCAGCAGCCCGGCGGGAGGGGCGCGGCAAACCCAGTACTTC | CASSPAGGARQTQYF
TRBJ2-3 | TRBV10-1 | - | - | TGCGCCAGCAGTGAGGCCGTGACAGAAGATACGCAGTATTTT | CASSEAVTEDTQYF
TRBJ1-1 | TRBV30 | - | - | TGTGCCTGGAGTGGAGGTAGCCGCCCAGCTTTCTTT | CAWSGGSRPAFF
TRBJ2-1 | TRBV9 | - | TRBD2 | TGTGCCAGCAGCGGGGGGTCGGGACTAGCGGGTTACAATGAGCAGTTCTTC | CASSGGSGLAGYNEQFF
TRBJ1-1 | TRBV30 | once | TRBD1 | TGTGCCTGGACCGGGACAGCGAACACTGAAGCTTTCTTT | CAWTGTANTEAFF
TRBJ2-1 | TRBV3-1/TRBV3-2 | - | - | TGTGCCAGCAGCCAAGCGCCGGGAGTAGCATTGAATGAGCAGTTCTTC | CASSQAPGVALNEQFF
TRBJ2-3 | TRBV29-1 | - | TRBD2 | TGCAGCGTTGAGGTGTGGCGGGAGCAGGCGACAGATACGCAGTATTTT | CSVEVWREQATDTQYF
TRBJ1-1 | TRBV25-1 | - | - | TGTGCCAGCAGTGAAACGACAGGAGCGGTGAACACTGAAGCTTTCTTT | CASSETTGAVNTEAFF
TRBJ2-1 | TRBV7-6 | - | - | TGTGCCAGCAGCTTAGTCTCTAGCAATGAGCAGTTCTTC | CASSLVSSNEQFF
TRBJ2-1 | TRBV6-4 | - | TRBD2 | TGTGCCAGCAGTGACACTAGCGGGCAAGGGGGGAATGAGCAGTTCTTC | CASSDTSGQGGNEQFF
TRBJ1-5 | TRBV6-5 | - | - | TGTGCCAGCAGTTACTCGGACGGGCAGCCCCAGCATTTT | CASSYSDGQPQHF
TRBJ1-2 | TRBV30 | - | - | TGTGCCTGGGGACCGGGCTCGGGAGCTGGCTACACCTTC | CAWGPGSGAGYTF
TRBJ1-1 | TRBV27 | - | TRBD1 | TGTGCCAGCAGTAGAGGCTACAGGGGTCTGAACACTGAAGCTTTCTTT | CASSRGYRGLNTEAFF
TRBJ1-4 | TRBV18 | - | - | TGTGCCAGCGCCAAGGGGGGGACTAATGAAAAACTGTTTTTT | CASAKGGTNEKLFF
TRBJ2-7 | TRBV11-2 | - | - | TGTGCCAGCAGCTTGCCGGATTACGAGCAGTACTTC | CASSLPDYEQYF
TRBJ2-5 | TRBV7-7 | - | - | TGTGCTAGCAGCGCTCAGAGACAGGTCGGGGAGACCCAGTACTTC | CASSAQRQVGETQYF
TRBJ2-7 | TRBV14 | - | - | TGTGCCAGCAGCTTACAGACAGGGAGGGCCGAGCAGTACTTC | CASSLQTGRAEQYF
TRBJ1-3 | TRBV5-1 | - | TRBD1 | TGCGCCAGCAGCTCCCAAACTGGGGGACAGGACTCTGGAAACACCATATATTTT | CASSSQTGGQDSGNTIYF
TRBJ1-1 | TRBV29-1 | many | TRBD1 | TGCAGCGGTCTCCACAGGGGAGCCACTGAAGCTTTCTTT | CSGLHRGATEAFF
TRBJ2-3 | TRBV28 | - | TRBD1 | TGTGCCAGCAGTCCCGACAGGGGAAGCACAGATACGCAGTATTTT | CASSPDRGSTDTQYF
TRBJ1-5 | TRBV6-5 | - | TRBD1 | TGTGCCAGCAGAAAGACAGGGGAAAGCAATCAGCCCCAGCATTTT | CASRKTGESNQPQHF
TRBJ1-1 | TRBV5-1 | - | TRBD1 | TGCGCCAGCAGCTTGGTTAGCGGGACAGGGGCGGGCACTGAAGCTTTCTTT | CASSLVSGTGAGTEAFF
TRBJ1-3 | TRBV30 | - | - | TGTGCCTGGAGTGTCGACGGGGCTGGAAACACCATATATTTT | CAWSVDGAGNTIYF
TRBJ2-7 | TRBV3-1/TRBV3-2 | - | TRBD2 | TGTGCCAGCACCACTAGCGGGAGAGTTAAAACCTACGAGCAGTACTTC | CASTTSGRVKTYEQYF
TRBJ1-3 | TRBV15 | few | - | TGTGCCACCAGCAGAGATAGGGACTGGGGAAACACCATATATTTT | CATSRDRDWGNTIYF
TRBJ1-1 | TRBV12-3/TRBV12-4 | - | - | TGTGCCAGCAGTTCGGACACTGAAGCTTTCTTT | CASSSDTEAFF
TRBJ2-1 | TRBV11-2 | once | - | TGTGCCAGCAGCTTAGATACGCGGGTACCATACAATGAGCAGTTCTTC | CASSLDTRVPYNEQFF
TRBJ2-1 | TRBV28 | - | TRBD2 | TGTGCCAGCCGCCCCAAAGGACTAGCGGGAGGACGCAATGAGCAGTTCTTC | CASRPKGLAGGRNEQFF